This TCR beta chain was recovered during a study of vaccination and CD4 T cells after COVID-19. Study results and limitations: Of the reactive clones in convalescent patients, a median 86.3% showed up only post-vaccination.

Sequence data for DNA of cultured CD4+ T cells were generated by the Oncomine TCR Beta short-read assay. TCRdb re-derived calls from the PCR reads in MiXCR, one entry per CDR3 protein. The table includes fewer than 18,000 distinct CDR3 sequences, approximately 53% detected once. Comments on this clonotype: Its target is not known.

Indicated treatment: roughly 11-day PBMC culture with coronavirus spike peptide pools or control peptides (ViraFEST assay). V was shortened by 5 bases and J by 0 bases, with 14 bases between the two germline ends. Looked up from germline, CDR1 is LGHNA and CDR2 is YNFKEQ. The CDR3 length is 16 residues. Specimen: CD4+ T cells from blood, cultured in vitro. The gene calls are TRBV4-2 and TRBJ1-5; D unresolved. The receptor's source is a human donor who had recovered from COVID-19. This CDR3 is CASSTEAGNSNQPQHF. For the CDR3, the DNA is TGTGCCAGCAGCACGGAGGCGGGAAATAGCAATCAGCCCCAGCATTTT.